This T cell receptor beta chain was retrieved from a study of blood T cell repertoires in COVID-19. Study summary: The United States, Italy and Spain were the sources of the acute and convalescent COVID-19 samples. PBMCs, B-cell-depleted T cells, or T cells were the source of the cDNA or gDNA that made up the material.

A few counts support this clone. Per the original methods: Reference gene primer amplification in the assay estimated nucleated cell counts. Method: immunoSEQ multiplex PCR; TCRdb's copy keeps in-frame clones and lacks some. That table furnishes V, J and clone size, whereas the DNA furnished D and trimming. The data show a few hundred thousand clones, approximately 88% seen once. Those enrolled in Seattle joined during active infection and were followed longitudinally afterward. Material for sequencing was peripheral blood. This sequence was found in a woman aged 25 to 45 with COVID-19, enrolled during active disease.

Here the CDR3 reads CASSLGGGGTDTQYF. The CDR3 nucleotides are TGTGCCAGCAGTTTAGGGGGCGGGGGGACAGATACGCAGTATTTT. The chain links TRBV28 to TRBJ2-3, with 8 bases aligning to TRBD2. Trimming at V came to 2 bases and at J to 3 bases, leaving 4 bases not matched to a gene. The CDR3 consists of 15 residues. Germline V gene lookup returns CDR1 MDHEN and CDR2 SYDVKM.